Listed below are T cell receptor beta chains from one sample, sequenced in a study of a mutant IDH1 vaccine in newly diagnosed glioma. Measured with immunoSEQ multiplex PCR; TCRdb has only the in-frame clones, and not every one. Of tens of thousands of clones in the sample, roughly 86% were seen once. Their recognized antigens are unknown. Sequences were derived from PBMCs, sampled from a glioma patient whose treatment included an IDH1 peptide vaccine. The origin of the receptors is a man aged 25-45 years with glioma. Both conserved end residues are part of each CDR3. D genes are given only for firm matches.

D gene: TRBD2
V gene: TRBV4-2
J gene: TRBJ2-7
CDR3 protein: CASSQEFSLSASGRTYEQYF
CDR3 DNA: TGTGCCAGCAGCCAAGAGTTTAGTTTGTCGGCTAGCGGGAGAACCTACGAGCAGTACTTC

D gene: TRBD2
V gene: TRBV19
J gene: TRBJ2-5
CDR3 protein: CASTNPGAGVETQYF
CDR3 DNA: TGTGCCAGTACCAACCCTGGGGCGGGGGTAGAGACCCAGTACTTC

D gene: .
V gene: TRBV11-2
J gene: TRBJ2-1
CDR3 protein: CASSRRQTRAYNEQFF
CDR3 DNA: TGTGCCAGCAGCCGACGACAGACCCGGGCCTACAATGAGCAGTTCTTC

D gene: TRBD1
V gene: TRBV18
J gene: TRBJ1-1
CDR3 protein: CASSPAGQGALGTEAFF
CDR3 DNA: TGTGCCAGCTCACCGGCGGGACAGGGGGCATTAGGGACTGAAGCTTTCTTT

D gene: TRBD1
V gene: TRBV5-1
J gene: TRBJ2-2
CDR3 protein: CASSRGQGANTGELFF
CDR3 DNA: TGCGCCAGCAGCAGGGGACAGGGCGCGAACACCGGGGAGCTGTTTTTT

D gene: .
V gene: TRBV4-2
J gene: TRBJ1-5
CDR3 protein: CASSGSSYQPQHF
CDR3 DNA: TGTGCCAGCAGCGGTAGCAGTTATCAGCCCCAGCATTTT

D gene: TRBD2
V gene: TRBV7-2
J gene: TRBJ2-5
CDR3 protein: CASSLALTSEQETQYF
CDR3 DNA: TGTGCCAGCAGCTTAGCCCTAACTAGCGAACAAGAGACCCAGTACTTC

D gene: .
V gene: TRBV30
J gene: TRBJ2-7
CDR3 protein: CAWSITYEQYF
CDR3 DNA: TGTGCCTGGAGTATAACCTACGAGCAGTACTTC

D gene: .
V gene: TRBV28
J gene: TRBJ2-3
CDR3 protein: CASSPPGVGTDTQYF
CDR3 DNA: TGTGCCAGCAGTCCCCCCGGGGTGGGTACAGATACGCAGTATTTT

D gene: .
V gene: TRBV11-2
J gene: TRBJ2-7
CDR3 protein: CASSSSRVPGAEQYF
CDR3 DNA: TGTGCCAGCAGCTCCTCCCGGGTCCCCGGGGCCGAGCAGTACTTC

D gene: .
V gene: TRBV7-2
J gene: TRBJ1-2
CDR3 protein: CASSLLPDYGYTF
CDR3 DNA: TGTGCCAGCAGCTTACTACCTGACTATGGCTACACCTTC

D gene: .
V gene: TRBV4-3
J gene: TRBJ1-1
CDR3 protein: CASSQELLSSQNTEAFF
CDR3 DNA: TGCGCCAGCAGCCAAGAACTGCTTTCTAGCCAGAACACTGAAGCTTTCTTT

D gene: TRBD2
V gene: TRBV6-1
J gene: TRBJ2-1
CDR3 protein: CASSEGGGGRNEQFF
CDR3 DNA: TGTGCCAGCAGTGAAGGGGGGGGAGGACGTAATGAGCAGTTCTTC

D gene: .
V gene: TRBV2
J gene: TRBJ1-2
CDR3 protein: CASRGGILEYGYTF
CDR3 DNA: TGTGCCAGCAGGGGTGGGATTTTAGAGTATGGCTACACCTTC

D gene: .
V gene: TRBV28
J gene: TRBJ2-4
CDR3 protein: CASSFAVGGDYGSKNIQYF
CDR3 DNA: TGTGCCAGCAGTTTTGCGGTAGGAGGTGACTACGGGTCCAAAAACATTCAGTACTTC

D gene: .
V gene: TRBV29-1
J gene: TRBJ1-1
CDR3 protein: CSVEDLGMNTEAFF
CDR3 DNA: TGCAGCGTTGAAGATCTGGGTATGAACACTGAAGCTTTCTTT

D gene: .
V gene: TRBV7-2
J gene: TRBJ2-1
CDR3 protein: CASSSAGSSNNEQFF
CDR3 DNA: TGTGCCAGCAGCTCCGCGGGATCTTCCAACAATGAGCAGTTCTTC

D gene: .
V gene: TRBV27
J gene: TRBJ1-2
CDR3 protein: CASSSRPDYGYTF
CDR3 DNA: TGTGCCAGCAGTTCCCGGCCAGACTATGGCTACACCTTC

D gene: .
V gene: TRBV27
J gene: TRBJ1-1
CDR3 protein: CASRLARGYTEAFF
CDR3 DNA: TGTGCCAGCAGGTTAGCTAGGGGATACACTGAAGCTTTCTTT

D gene: .
V gene: TRBV5-1
J gene: TRBJ1-5
CDR3 protein: CASSLDGTKLNQPQHF
CDR3 DNA: TGCGCCAGCAGCTTGGACGGGACAAAACTTAATCAGCCCCAGCATTTT

D gene: .
V gene: TRBV5-8
J gene: TRBJ1-3
CDR3 protein: CASSPRGGNTIYF
CDR3 DNA: TGTGCCAGCAGCCCCAGGGGTGGAAACACCATATATTTT

D gene: .
V gene: TRBV9
J gene: TRBJ2-1
CDR3 protein: CASSVSSRRGLYNEQFF
CDR3 DNA: TGTGCCAGCAGCGTATCATCCCGACGGGGGCTTTACAATGAGCAGTTCTTC

D gene: .
V gene: TRBV7-2
J gene: TRBJ1-6
CDR3 protein: CASSVHAASNSPLHF
CDR3 DNA: TGTGCCAGCAGCGTACACGCTGCCTCCAATTCACCCCTCCACTTT

D gene: TRBD1
V gene: TRBV7-9
J gene: TRBJ2-3
CDR3 protein: CASSNRGGGTDTQYF
CDR3 DNA: TGTGCCAGCAGCAACAGGGGCGGTGGCACAGATACGCAGTATTTT